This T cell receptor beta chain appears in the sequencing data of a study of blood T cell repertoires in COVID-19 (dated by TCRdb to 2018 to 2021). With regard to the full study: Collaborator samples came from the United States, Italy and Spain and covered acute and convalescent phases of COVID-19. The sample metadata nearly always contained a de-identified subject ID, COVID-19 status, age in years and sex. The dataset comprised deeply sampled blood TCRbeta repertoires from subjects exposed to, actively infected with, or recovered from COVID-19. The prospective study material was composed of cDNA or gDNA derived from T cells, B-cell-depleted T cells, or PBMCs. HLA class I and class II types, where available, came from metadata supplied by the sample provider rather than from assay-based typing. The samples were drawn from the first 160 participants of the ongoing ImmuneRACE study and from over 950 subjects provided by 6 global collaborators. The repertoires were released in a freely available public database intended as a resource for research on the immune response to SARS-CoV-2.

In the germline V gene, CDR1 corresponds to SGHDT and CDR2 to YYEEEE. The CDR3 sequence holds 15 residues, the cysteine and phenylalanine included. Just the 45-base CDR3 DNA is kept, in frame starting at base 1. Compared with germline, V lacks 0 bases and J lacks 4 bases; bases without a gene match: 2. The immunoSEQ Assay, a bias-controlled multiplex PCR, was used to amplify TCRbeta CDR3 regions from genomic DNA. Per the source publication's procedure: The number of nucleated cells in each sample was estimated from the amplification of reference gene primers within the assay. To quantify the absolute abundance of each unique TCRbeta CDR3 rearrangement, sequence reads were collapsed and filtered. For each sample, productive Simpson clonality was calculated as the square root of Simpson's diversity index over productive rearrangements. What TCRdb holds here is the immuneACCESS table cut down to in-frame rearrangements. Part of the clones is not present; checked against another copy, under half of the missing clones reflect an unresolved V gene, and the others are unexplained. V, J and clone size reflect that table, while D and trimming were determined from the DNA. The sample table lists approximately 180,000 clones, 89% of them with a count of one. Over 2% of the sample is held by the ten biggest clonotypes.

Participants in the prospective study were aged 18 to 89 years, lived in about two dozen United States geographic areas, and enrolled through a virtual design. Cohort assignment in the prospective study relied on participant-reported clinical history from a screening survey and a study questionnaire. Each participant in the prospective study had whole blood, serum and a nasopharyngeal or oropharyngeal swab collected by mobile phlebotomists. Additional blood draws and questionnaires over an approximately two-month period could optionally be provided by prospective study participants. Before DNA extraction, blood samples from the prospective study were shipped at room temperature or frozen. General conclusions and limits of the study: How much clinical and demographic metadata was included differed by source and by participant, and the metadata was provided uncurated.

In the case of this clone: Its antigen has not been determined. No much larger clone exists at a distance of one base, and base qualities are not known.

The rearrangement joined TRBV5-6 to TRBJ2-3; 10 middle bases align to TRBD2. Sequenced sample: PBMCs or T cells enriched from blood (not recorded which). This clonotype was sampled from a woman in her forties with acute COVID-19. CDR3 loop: CASSLVLAGADTQYF. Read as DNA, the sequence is TGTGCCAGCAGCTTGGTTCTAGCGGGAGCAGATACGCAGTATTTT.